A single sample is the source of the 23 T cell receptor beta chains below, sequenced in a study of molecular identifiers for immune sequencing clone quantification. In TCRdb, the PCR reads were re-called with MiXCR into one record per CDR3 protein. The profile shows over 550,000 distinct CDR3 sequences, roughly 23% of them singletons. The specimen was naive CD8+ T cells from blood, with Jurkat cell RNA spiked in. As for subset: FACS-sorted CD8+CD4-CCR7+CD45RA+ naive T cells. All receptors come from a human donor in good health. Some libraries in this study had Jurkat cell RNA spiked in.

The table lists this clonotype with a few counts. The chain has TRBV2 and TRBJ2-7; D tentatively fits TRBD1 or TRBD2 (5 bases each). The ends were cut back, 7 bases at V and 5 bases at J, with 15 bases in the middle. Germline loops: CDR1 SNHLY, CDR2 FYNNEI. The CDR3 has 13 amino acids. The CDR3 region is CASISPGADEQYF. The CDR3 DNA reads as TGTGCCAGCATCTCCCCCGGGGCGGACGAGCAGTACTTC.

This clonotype showed up many times. The rearrangement joins TRBV30 to TRBJ1-1; unclear D gene. Trimming cost V 2 bases and J 4 bases, with 14 bases left between them. CDR1 and CDR2 from the germline V gene are GTSNPN and SVGIG (reference sequence). The CDR3 spans 14 residues. In DNA, the CDR3 is TGTGCCTGGAGTTCGCCGGGATGGGTCACTGAAGCTTTCTTT. Its protein product is CAWSSPGWVTEAFF.

This clonotype was counted ten times or more. The rearrangement joins TRBV6-5 to TRBJ2-7; either TRBD1 or TRBD2 may supply D (5 bases each). This CDR3 contains 14 residues. Trimming stripped 2 bases from V and 4 bases from J, with 12 bases between. Germline V lookup: CDR1 MNHEY, CDR2 SVGAGI. The CDR3 sequence is CASSYRDGGYEQYF. The CDR3 bases are TGTGCCAGCAGTTACCGGGACGGAGGTTACGAGCAGTACTTC.

This clonotype was observed once. This could be a read error, since a much larger clone is one nucleotide away. This CDR3 fails to terminate in the conserved phenylalanine or tryptophan, so it likely reflects a read error. The DNA is omitted, as the CDR3 cannot be located on it reliably, and the CDR3 follows TCRdb's listing. The chain employs TRBV21-1 and TRBJ2-7; the table's TRBD1 call for D was not verified on the DNA. TRBV21-1 is labeled a pseudogene. Counting both end residues, the CDR3 totals 15 amino acids. The CDR3: CASSKAVVRGYEQYL.

Concerning this clonotype: This may stem from a read error, because a much larger clone lies one nucleotide away. This sequence joins TRBV12-3 or TRBV12-4 and TRBJ1-5; D not resolved. The CDR3 extends over 14 amino acids. CDR3 sequence (DNA): TGTGCCAGCAGTTTGGAAGGAGAAAATCAGTCCCAGCATTTT. Translating gives CASSLEGENQSQHF.

This clonotype was seen a few times. The chain has TRBV12-3 or TRBV12-4 and TRBJ2-7; no reliable D call. The CDR3 has 12 residues. Trimming left V 2 bases short and J 4 bases short, with 6 bases between. The CDR3: CASSLKVYEQYF. The DNA of the CDR3 is TGTGCCAGCAGTTTAAAGGTTTACGAGCAGTACTTC.

This clonotype was counted many times. V and J are TRBV14 and TRBJ1-1, with 7 bases that match TRBD1. The CDR3 spans 13 residues. The V segment lost 6 bases and the J segment 6 bases; nucleotides outside the gene matches: 7. CDR1 is SGHDN and CDR2 is FVKESK in the germline V gene. DNA of the CDR3: TGTGCCAGCAGGGATACAGGGGCGGCTGAAGCTTTCTTT. Its translation: CASRDTGAAEAFF.

Only one count was recorded for this clonotype. A much larger clone lies one base from this, so it may be a read error. The rearrangement uses TRBV20-1 and TRBJ2-7, with a weak D call TRBD2 (5 bases). The CDR3 spans 13 residues. From germline, CDR1 is DFQATT and CDR2 SNEGSKA (reference sequence). V lost 7 bases and J 3 bases, leaving 16 bases between the germline ends. This CDR3 reads CSVVLDEGYEQYF. As DNA, the CDR3 is TGCAGTGTCGTACTAGATGAAGGCTACGAGCAGTACTTC.

The rearrangement uses TRBV7-9 and TRBJ2-5, with D perhaps matching TRBD2 (6 bases). V lost 5 bases and J lost 4, with 11 bases in between. The CDR3 is 13 residues long. The V gene's germline CDR1 is SEHNR and CDR2 FQNEAQ (reference sequence). Written as DNA, the CDR3 is TGTGCCAGCAGCGCGGGACTTGTAGAGACCCAGTACTTC. Its translation: CASSAGLVETQYF.

This clonotype occurred many times. The chain links TRBV9 to TRBJ2-2; TRBD1 matches at 7 bases. J was trimmed by 6 bases and V by 4 bases; bases with no gene match: 12. CDR3 length equals 16 residues. Germline V gives CDR1 SGDLS, CDR2 YYNGEE. This CDR3 is CASSPQTGDLPGELFF. As DNA, the CDR3 is TGTGCCAGCAGCCCGCAAACAGGGGACCTCCCCGGGGAGCTGTTTTTT.

This clonotype was seen repeatedly, ten times or more. CDR3 residues: CSASPSIRSYEQYF. The DNA of the CDR3 is TGCAGTGCTAGCCCCAGCATAAGGTCCTACGAGCAGTACTTC. The J gene is TRBJ2-7, the V gene TRBV20-1, with D unresolved. Germline V gene sequence: CDR1 DFQATT, CDR2 SNEGSKA (reference sequence). This CDR3 comprises 14 residues. Trimming removed 3 bases from V and 1 base from J, with 13 bases in between.

The chain's CDR3 is CASSSGSGTEQETQYF. The CDR3 DNA reads TGTGCCAGCAGCTCGGGGTCCGGGACGGAGCAAGAGACCCAGTACTTC. The chain carries TRBV5-4 and TRBJ2-5; possibly TRBD1 or TRBD2 for D (5 bases each). This CDR3 has 16 residues. Per germline, CDR1 SGHNT and CDR2 YYREEE (reference sequence). Trimming left V 3 bases short and J 2 bases short, with 17 bases between.

For this clonotype: Possible read error: a much larger clone is one base away. The CDR3 nucleotides are TGCGCCAGCGGCTTCACAGGGACCTACGAGCAGTACTTC. Its protein is CASGFTGTYEQYF. The chain is built from TRBV5-1 and TRBJ2-7; D may be TRBD1 (6 bases). CDR3 length equals 13 residues. Germline CDR1 reads SGHRS; CDR2 reads YFSETQ.

On this clonotype itself: One end of the junction varies from germline; a read error may be responsible. V and J are TRBV4-1 and TRBJ2-1, with 9 bases matching TRBD2. CDR1 MGHRA and CDR2 YSYEKL come from the germline V gene. The CDR3 totals 15 residues. CDR3: CASSSGTSSYNGQFF. The DNA of the CDR3 is TGCGCCAGCAGCTCAGGGACTAGCAGCTACAATGGGCAGTTCTTC.

A note on this clonotype: This clone may be a read error of a much larger clone one base away. Because the CDR3 is missing its conserved closing phenylalanine or tryptophan, this is likely a read error. The chain uses TRBV7-9 and TRBJ1-1, with 7 bases aligning to TRBD1. Losses at the gene ends were 6 bases for V and 6 bases for J; bases not matched to a gene: 7. The CDR3 has 13 amino acids. Germline values: CDR1 SEHNR, CDR2 FQNEAQ (reference sequence). The DNA of the CDR3 is TGTGCCAGCAGAGAAACAGGGGAAGCTGAAGCTTTCCTT. As protein: CASRETGEAEAFL.

This clonotype was observed at least ten times. The V call is TRBV12-3 or TRBV12-4, the J call TRBJ1-1, with D unresolved. With 6 bases removed from V and 10 bases from J, the gap between germline ends came to 15 bases. The length of the CDR3 is 12 residues. CDR3 sequence reads: CASSREQRVAFF. The CDR3 nucleotides are TGTGCCAGCAGCCGCGAGCAGCGGGTAGCTTTCTTT.

There are many counts of this clonotype. The gene calls are TRBV20-1 and TRBJ2-7; 9 bases align to TRBD2. The CDR3 runs to 13 residues. The germline V gene has CDR1 DFQATT and CDR2 SNEGSKA (reference sequence). V trimming: 6 bases; J trimming: 2 bases; junction bases outside the gene matches: 5. The chain's CDR3 is CSAISGRTYEQYF. CDR3 DNA sequence: TGCAGTGCCATTAGCGGGAGAACCTACGAGCAGTACTTC.

Comment on this clonotype: This CDR3 fails to terminate in the conserved phenylalanine or tryptophan, so it likely reflects a read error. The rearrangement uses TRBV7-9 and TRBJ2-7, with a possible D match to TRBD1 (5 bases). CDR1 SEHNR and CDR2 FQNEAQ come from the germline V gene (reference sequence). The V end was cut by 5 bases, the J end by 7 bases, with 9 bases between. This CDR3 contains 11 residues. The CDR3 here is CASSTGQEQYS. CDR3 DNA sequence: TGTGCCAGCAGCACCGGACAAGAGCAGTACTCC.

This clonotype was counted ten times or more. The chain employs TRBV6-6 and TRBJ1-1; D not certain. The CDR3 is 11 amino acids. In germline, CDR1 is MNHNY, CDR2 SVGAGI (reference sequence). Trimming stripped 5 bases from V and 11 bases from J, with 12 bases between. Here the CDR3 reads CASSPLRPAFF. CDR3 bases: TGTGCCAGCAGTCCCTTGCGGCCGGCTTTCTTT.

Concerning this clonotype: At one boundary the junction diverges from the germline segment, which might be a read error. The chain uses TRBV6-2 or TRBV6-3 and TRBJ1-1; 7 positions match TRBD1. Germline-derived CDR1 and CDR2 are MNHEY and SVGEGT. CDR3 size: 14 residues. The CDR3: CASGYLQGMIEAFF. Written as DNA, the CDR3 is TGTGCCAGCGGTTACTTACAGGGGATGATTGAAGCTTTCTTT.

This clonotype was observed at least ten times. The rearrangement links TRBV27 to TRBJ1-4; the D is unclear. V was clipped by 4 bases and J by 8 bases, with 11 bases between them. Germline V gene lookup returns CDR1 MNHEY and CDR2 SMNVEV (reference sequence). This CDR3 is 13 amino acids long. The DNA for the CDR3 is TGTGCCAGCAGTTACGGTTTTGGGGAAAAACTGTTTTTT. Protein product: CASSYGFGEKLFF.

Concerning this clonotype: A single base separates this from a much larger clone, so it may be a read error. The chain carries TRBV12-3 or TRBV12-4 and TRBJ1-5; a possible D gene is TRBD1 (6 bases). The CDR3 length is 15 residues. CDR3 sequence reads: CASRPTGMGNKPQHF. DNA of the CDR3: TGTGCCAGCAGACCCACAGGGATGGGCAATAAGCCCCAGCATTTT.

This clonotype was counted at least ten times. The gene calls are TRBV7-3 and TRBJ2-1, with a possible D match to TRBD2 (5 bases). CDR3 size: 16 residues. Germline V lookup: CDR1 SGHTA, CDR2 FQGTGA. Trimming took 0 bases from V and 1 from J, leaving 10 bases between them. In nucleotides, the CDR3 is TGTGCCAGCAGCTTAACGCTCGGGGAGTCCTACAATGAGCAGTTCTTC. Translated: CASSLTLGESYNEQFF.